This TCR beta chain was documented in a study of cytomegalovirus exposure and HLA in healthy donors. Study background: As released early, the data held about 85 million unique TCRs from HLA-typed donors.

PCR employed 60 Vbeta and 13 Jbeta primers. This table comes from immunoSEQ multiplex PCR, and its TCRdb copy is limited to in-frame clones, with some not included. This table has 150,000 to 200,000 clones, 70% to 85% appearing once. Study-level results: A later examination showed that TCR association rates differed by HLA locus, with DRB1 most and HLA-C fewest. Most TCR sequences were uncommon, yet certain public TCRs appeared in many donors.

With regard to this clone: Its matching antigen is unknown.

This CDR3 comprises 13 residues. CDR1 is SNHLY and CDR2 is FYNNEI in the germline V gene. The V segment lost 5 bases and the J segment 8 bases; nucleotides outside the gene matches: 6. The sequencing sample was made of PBMCs. The V gene is TRBV2, the J gene TRBJ1-2; 9 bases line up with TRBD1. This clonotype originated in a woman aged 55 to 70 in good health and CMV-seropositive. CDR3 protein: CASSMGQGGGYTF. CDR3 sequence (DNA): TGTGCCAGCAGTATGGGACAGGGCGGCGGCTACACCTTC.